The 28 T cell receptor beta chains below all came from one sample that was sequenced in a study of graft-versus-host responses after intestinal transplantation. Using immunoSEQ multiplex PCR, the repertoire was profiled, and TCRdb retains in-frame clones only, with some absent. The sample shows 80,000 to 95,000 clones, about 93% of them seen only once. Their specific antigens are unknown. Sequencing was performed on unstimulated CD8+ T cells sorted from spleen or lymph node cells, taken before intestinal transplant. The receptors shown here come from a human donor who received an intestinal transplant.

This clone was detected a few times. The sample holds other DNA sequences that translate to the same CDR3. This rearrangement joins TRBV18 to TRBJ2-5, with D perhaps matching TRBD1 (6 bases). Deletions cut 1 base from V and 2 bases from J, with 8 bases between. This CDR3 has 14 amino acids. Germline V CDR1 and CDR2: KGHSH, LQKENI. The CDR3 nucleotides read TGTGCCAGCTCACCACTAGACAGGCAAGAGACCCAGTACTTC. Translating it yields CASSPLDRQETQYF.

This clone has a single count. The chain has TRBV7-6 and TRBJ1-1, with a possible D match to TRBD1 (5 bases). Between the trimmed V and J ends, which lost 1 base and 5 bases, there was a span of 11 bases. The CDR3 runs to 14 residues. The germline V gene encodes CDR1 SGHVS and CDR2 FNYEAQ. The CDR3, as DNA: TGTGCCAGCAGCTTAGGGGGCGCTCGGACTGAAGCTTTCTTT. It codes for CASSLGGARTEAFF.

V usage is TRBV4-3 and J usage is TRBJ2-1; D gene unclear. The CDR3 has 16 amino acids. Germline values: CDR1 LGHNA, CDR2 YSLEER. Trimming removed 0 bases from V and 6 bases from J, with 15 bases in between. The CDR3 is CASSQDTGLASNEQFF. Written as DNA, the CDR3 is TGCGCCAGCAGCCAAGATACCGGGTTGGCCTCCAATGAGCAGTTCTTC.

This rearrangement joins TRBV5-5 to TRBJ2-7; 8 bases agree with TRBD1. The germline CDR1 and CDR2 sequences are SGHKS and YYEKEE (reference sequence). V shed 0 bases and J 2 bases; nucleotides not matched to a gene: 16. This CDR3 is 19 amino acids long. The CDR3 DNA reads TGTGCCAGCAGCTTGGACATTGGACAGGGTCGGACTTGGGCCTACGAGCAGTACTTC. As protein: CASSLDIGQGRTWAYEQYF.

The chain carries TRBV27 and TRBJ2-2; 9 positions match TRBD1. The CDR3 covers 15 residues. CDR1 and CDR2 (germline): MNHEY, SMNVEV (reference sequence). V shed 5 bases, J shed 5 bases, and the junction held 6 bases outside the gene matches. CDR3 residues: CASSDLTGGTGELFF. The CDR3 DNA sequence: TGTGCCAGCAGTGACCTGACAGGGGGGACCGGGGAGCTGTTTTTT.

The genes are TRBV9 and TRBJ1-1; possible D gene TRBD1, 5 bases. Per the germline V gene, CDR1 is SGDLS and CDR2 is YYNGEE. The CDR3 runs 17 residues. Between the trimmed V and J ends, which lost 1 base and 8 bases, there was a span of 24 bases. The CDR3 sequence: CASSVSPSDTRKAEAFF. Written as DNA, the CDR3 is TGTGCCAGCAGCGTATCCCCTTCGGACACTCGAAAGGCCGAAGCTTTCTTT.

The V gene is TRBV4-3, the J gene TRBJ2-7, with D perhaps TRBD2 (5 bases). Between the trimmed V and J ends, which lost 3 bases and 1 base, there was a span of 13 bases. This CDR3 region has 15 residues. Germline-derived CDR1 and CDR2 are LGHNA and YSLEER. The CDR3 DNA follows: TGCGCCAGCAGCCAGGAGCGGACCCAGTCCTACGAGCAGTACTTC. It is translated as CASSQERTQSYEQYF.

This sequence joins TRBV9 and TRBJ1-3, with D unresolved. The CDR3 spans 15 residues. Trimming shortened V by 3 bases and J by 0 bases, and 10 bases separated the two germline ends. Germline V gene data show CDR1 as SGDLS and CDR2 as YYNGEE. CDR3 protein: CASSADGLSGNTIYF. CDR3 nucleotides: TGTGCCAGCAGCGCCGACGGACTCTCTGGAAACACCATATATTTT.

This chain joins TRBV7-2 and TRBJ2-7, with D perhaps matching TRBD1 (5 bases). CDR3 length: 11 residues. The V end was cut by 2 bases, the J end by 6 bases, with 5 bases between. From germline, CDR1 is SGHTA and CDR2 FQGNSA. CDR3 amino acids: CASSLQGEQYF. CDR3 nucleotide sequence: TGTGCCAGCAGCTTACAGGGCGAGCAGTACTTC.

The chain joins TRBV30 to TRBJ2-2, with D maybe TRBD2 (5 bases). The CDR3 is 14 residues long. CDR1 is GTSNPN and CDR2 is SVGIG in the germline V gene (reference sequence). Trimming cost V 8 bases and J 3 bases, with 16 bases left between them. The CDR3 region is CAGSFGVDTGELFF. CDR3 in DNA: TGTGCCGGAAGCTTCGGGGTGGACACCGGGGAGCTGTTTTTT.

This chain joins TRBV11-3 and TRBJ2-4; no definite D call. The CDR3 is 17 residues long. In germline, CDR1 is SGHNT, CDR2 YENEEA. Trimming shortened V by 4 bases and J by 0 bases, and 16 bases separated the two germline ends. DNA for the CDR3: TGTGCCAGCAGCTCATACGTGGCGGCCCTAGCCAAAAACATTCAGTACTTC. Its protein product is CASSSYVAALAKNIQYF. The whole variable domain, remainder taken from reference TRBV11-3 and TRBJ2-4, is EAGVVQSPRYKIIEKKQPVAFWCNPISGHNTLYWYLQNLGQGPELLIRYENEEAVDDSQLPKDRFSAERLKGVDSTLKIQPAELGDSAVYLCASSSYVAALAKNIQYFGAGTRLSVL.

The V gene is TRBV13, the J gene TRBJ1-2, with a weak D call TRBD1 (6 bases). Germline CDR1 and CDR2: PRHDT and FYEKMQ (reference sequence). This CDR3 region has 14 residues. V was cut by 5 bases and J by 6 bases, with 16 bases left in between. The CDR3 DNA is TGTGCCAGCAGCCCACGGGGGGGCAGAGATGGCTACACCTTC. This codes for CASSPRGGRDGYTF.

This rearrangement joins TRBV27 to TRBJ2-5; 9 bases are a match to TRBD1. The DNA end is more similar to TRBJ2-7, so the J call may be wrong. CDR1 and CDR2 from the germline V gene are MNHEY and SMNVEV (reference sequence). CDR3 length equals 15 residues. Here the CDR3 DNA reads TGTGCCAGCAGTTTAGGGACAGGGCTATTCTACGAGCAGTACTTC. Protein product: CASSLGTGLFYEQYF.

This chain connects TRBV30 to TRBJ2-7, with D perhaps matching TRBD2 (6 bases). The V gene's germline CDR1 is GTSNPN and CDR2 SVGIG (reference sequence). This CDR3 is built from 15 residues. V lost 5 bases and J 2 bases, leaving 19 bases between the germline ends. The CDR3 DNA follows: TGTGCCTGGGGGACCGGGACTTCACCCGCCTACGAGCAGTACTTC. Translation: CAWGTGTSPAYEQYF. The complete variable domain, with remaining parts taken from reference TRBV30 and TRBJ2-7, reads SQTIHQWPATLVQPVGSPLSLECTVEGTSNPNLYWYRQAAGRGLQLLFYSVGIGQISSEVPQNLSASRPQDRQFILSSKKLLLSDSGFYLCAWGTGTSPAYEQYFGPGTRLTVT.

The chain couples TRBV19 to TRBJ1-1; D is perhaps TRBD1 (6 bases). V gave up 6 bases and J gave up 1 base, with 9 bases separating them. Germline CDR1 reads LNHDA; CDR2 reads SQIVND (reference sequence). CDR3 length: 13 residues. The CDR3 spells CASSMGQNTEAFF. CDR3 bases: TGTGCCAGTAGCATGGGACAGAACACTGAAGCTTTCTTT.

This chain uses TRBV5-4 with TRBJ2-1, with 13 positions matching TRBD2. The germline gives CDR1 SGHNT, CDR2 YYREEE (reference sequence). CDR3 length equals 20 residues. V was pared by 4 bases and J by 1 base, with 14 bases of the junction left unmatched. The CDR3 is CASSGTSGGAHKPSYNEQFF. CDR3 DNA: TGTGCCAGCAGCGGTACTAGCGGGGGGGCGCATAAGCCTTCCTACAATGAGCAGTTCTTC.

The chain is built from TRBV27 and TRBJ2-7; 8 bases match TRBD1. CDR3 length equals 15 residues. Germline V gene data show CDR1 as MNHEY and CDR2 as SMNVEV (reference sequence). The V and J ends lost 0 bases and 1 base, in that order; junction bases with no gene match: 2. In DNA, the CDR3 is TGTGCCAGCAGTTTATCCCAGGGGGCATCCTACGAGCAGTACTTC. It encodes CASSLSQGASYEQYF.

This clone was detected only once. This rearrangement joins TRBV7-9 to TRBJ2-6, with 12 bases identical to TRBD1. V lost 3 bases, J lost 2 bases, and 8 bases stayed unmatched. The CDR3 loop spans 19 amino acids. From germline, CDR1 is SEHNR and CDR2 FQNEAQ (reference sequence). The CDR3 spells CASSFLPGTGGAGANVLTF. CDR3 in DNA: TGTGCCAGCAGCTTTCTTCCTGGGACAGGGGGCGCTGGGGCCAACGTCCTGACTTTC.

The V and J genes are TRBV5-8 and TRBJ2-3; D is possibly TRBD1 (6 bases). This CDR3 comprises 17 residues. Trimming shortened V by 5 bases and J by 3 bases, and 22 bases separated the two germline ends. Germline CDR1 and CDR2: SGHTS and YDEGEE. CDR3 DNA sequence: TGTGCCAGCAGTCACCTCGGCACAGGGCGATGGACAGATACGCAGTATTTT. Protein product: CASSHLGTGRWTDTQYF.

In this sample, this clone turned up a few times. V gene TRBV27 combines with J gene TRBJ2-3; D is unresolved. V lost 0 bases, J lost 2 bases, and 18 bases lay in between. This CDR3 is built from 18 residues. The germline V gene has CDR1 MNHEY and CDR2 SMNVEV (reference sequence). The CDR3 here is CASSLSFSLVGNTDTQYF. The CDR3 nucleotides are TGTGCCAGCAGTTTATCCTTTTCTCTGGTGGGCAACACAGATACGCAGTATTTT.

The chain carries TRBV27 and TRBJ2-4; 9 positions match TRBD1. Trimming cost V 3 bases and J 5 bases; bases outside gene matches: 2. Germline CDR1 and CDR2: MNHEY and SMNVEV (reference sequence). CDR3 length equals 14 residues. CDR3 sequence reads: CASSFRTGENIQYF. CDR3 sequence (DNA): TGTGCCAGCAGTTTCCGGACAGGGGAAAACATTCAGTACTTC.

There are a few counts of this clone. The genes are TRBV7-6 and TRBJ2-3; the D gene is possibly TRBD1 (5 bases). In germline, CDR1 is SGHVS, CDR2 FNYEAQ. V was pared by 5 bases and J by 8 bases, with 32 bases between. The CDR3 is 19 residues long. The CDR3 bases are TGTGCCAGCAGCCCCCCCCCTGATAACAGGATGGAACGGCTAGGTACGCAGTATTTT. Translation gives CASSPPPDNRMERLGTQYF.

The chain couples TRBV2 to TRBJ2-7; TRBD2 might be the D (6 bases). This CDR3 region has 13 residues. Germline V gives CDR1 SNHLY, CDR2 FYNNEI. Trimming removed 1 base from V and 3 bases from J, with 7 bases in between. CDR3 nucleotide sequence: TGTGCCAGCAGTGAAGGGGGGGTCTACGAGCAGTACTTC. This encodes CASSEGGVYEQYF.

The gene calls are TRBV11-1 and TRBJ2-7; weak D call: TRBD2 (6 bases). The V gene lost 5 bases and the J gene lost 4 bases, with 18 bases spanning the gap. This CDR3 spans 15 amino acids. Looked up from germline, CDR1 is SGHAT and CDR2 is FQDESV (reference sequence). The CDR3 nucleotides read TGTGCCAGCAGCCAAGACTCTAGCGAGACTTACGAGCAGTACTTC. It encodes CASSQDSSETYEQYF.

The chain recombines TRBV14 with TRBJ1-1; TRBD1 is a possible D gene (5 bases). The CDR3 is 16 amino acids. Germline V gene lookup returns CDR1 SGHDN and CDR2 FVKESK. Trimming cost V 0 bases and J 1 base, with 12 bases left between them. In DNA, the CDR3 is TGTGCCAGCAGCCAAGATCAGGGCGGAAAGAACACTGAAGCTTTCTTT. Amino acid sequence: CASSQDQGGKNTEAFF.

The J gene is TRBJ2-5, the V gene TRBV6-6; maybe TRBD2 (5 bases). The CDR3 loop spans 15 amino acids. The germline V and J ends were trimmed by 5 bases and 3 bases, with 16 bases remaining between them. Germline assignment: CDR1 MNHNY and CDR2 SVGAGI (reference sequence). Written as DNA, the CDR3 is TGTGCCAGCAGTCCCGGGATACAATACAAAGAGACCCAGTACTTC. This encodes CASSPGIQYKETQYF.

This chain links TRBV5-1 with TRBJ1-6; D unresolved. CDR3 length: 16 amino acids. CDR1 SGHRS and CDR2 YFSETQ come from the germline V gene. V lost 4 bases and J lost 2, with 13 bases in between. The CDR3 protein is CASSPDPGAYNSPLHF. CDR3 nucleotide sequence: TGCGCCAGCAGCCCCGACCCCGGGGCCTATAATTCACCCCTCCACTTT.

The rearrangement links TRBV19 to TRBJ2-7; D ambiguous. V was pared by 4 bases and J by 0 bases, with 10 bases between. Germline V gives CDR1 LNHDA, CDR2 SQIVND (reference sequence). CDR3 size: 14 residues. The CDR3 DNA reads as TGTGCCAGTAGTAGAGACGGTTTCTCCTACGAGCAGTACTTC. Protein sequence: CASSRDGFSYEQYF.